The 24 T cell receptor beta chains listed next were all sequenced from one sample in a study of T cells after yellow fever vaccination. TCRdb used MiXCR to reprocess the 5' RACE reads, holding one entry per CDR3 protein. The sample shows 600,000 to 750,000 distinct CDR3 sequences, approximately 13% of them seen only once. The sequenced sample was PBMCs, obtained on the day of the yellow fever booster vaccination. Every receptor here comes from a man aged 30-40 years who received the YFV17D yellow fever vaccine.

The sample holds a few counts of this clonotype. The CDR3 here is CSAGRLAGLTDTQYF. The CDR3 DNA sequence: TGCAGTGCTGGACGACTAGCGGGATTAACAGATACGCAGTATTTT. The V and J genes are TRBV20-1 and TRBJ2-3; TRBD2 matches 11 bases. The CDR3 covers 15 residues. Germline CDR1 is DFQATT and CDR2 is SNEGSKA (reference sequence). The V gene end was trimmed by 5 bases and the J gene end by 3 bases; junction bases not matched to a gene: 7.

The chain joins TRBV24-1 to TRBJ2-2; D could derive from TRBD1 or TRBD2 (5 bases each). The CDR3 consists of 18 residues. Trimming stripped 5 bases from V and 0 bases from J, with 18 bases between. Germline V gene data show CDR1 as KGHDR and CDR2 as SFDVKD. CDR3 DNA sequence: TGTGCCACCAGTGGTTCGGGGCGGGTAAGAACGAACACCGGGGAGCTGTTTTTT. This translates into CATSGSGRVRTNTGELFF.

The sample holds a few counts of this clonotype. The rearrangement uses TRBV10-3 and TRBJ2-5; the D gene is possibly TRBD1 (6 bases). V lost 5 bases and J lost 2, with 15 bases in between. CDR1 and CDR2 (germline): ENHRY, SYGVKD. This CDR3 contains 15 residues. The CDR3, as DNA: TGTGCCATCAGTCGTGAGGGGACACTACAAGAGACCCAGTACTTC. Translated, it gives CAISREGTLQETQYF.

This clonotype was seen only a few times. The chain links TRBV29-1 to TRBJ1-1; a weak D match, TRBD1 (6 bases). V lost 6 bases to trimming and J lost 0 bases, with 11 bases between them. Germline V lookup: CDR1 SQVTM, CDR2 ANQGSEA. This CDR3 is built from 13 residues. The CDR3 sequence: CSVKGGVNTEAFF. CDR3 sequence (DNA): TGCAGCGTCAAAGGGGGGGTGAACACTGAAGCTTTCTTT.

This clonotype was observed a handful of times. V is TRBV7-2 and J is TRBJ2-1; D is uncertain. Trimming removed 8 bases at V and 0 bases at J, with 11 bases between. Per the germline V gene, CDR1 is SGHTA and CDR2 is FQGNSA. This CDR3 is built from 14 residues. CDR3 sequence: CASQLMSSYNEQFF. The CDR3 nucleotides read TGTGCCAGCCAACTTATGAGCTCCTACAATGAGCAGTTCTTC. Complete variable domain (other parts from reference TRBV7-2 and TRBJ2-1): GAGVSQSPSNKVTEKGKDVELRCDPISGHTALYWYRQSLGQGLEFLIYFQGNSAPDKSGLPSDRFSAERTGGSVSTLTIQRTQQEDSAVYLCASQLMSSYNEQFFGPGTRLTVL.

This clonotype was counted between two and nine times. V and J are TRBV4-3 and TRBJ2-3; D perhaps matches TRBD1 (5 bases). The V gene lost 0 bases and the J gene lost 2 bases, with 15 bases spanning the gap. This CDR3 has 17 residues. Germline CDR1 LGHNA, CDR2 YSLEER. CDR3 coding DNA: TGCGCCAGCAGCCAAGATGGGCCAGGGTCCTTCACAGATACGCAGTATTTT. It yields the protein CASSQDGPGSFTDTQYF.

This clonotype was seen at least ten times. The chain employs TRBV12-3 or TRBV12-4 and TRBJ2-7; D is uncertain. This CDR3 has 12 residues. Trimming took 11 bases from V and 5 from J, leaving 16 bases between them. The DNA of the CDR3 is TGTGCCTCCGGTAGTGCATGGAACGAGCAGTACTTC. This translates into CASGSAWNEQYF.

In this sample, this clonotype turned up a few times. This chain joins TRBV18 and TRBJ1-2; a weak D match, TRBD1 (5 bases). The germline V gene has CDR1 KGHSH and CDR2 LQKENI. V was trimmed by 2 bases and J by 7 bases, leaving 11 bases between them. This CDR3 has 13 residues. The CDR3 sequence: CASSPREGTGYTF. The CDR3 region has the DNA TGTGCCAGCTCACCAAGGGAAGGGACTGGCTACACCTTC.

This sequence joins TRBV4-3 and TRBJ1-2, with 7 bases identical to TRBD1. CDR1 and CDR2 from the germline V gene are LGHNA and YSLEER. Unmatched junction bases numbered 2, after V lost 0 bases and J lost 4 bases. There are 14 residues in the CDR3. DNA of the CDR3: TGCGCCAGCAGCCAAGAGACAGGGAGCTATGGCTACACCTTC. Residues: CASSQETGSYGYTF.

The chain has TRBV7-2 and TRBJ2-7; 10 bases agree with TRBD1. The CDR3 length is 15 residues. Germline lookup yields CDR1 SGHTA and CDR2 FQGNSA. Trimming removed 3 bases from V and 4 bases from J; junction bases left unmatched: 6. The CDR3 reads CASSFAGQGRYEQYF. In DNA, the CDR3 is TGTGCCAGCAGCTTCGCGGGACAGGGGAGGTACGAGCAGTACTTC.

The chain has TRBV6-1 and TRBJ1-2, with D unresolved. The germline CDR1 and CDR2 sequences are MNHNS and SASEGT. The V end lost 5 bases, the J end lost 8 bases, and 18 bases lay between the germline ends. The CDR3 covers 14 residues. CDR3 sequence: CASSLTLYEDGYTF. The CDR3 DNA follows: TGTGCCAGCAGTCTCACCCTATACGAAGACGGCTACACCTTC.

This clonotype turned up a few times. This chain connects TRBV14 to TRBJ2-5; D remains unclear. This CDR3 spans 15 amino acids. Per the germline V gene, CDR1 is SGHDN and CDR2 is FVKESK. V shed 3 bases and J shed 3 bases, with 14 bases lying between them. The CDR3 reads CASSHLALDKETQYF. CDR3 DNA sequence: TGTGCCAGCAGCCATTTGGCGTTAGATAAAGAGACCCAGTACTTC.

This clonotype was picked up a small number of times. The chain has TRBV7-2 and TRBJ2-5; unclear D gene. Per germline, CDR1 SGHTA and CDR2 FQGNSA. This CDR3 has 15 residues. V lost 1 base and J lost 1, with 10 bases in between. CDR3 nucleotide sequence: TGTGCCAGCAGCTTAGTTGTTCTGGTCCAAGAGACCCAGTACTTC. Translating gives CASSLVVLVQETQYF.

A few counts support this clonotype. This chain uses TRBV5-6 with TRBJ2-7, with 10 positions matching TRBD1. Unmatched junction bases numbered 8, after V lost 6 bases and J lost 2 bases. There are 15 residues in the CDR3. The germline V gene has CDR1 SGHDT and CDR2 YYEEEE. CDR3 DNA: TGTGCCAGCACCCCGGGACAGGGGAGTCCCTACGAGCAGTACTTC. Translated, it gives CASTPGQGSPYEQYF.

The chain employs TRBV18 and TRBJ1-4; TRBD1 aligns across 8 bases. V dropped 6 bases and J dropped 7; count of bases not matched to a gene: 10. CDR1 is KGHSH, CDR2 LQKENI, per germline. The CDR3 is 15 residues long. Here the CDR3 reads CASSPAGGAAEKLFF. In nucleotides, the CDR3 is TGTGCCAGCTCCCCAGCAGGGGGCGCGGCTGAAAAACTGTTTTTT.

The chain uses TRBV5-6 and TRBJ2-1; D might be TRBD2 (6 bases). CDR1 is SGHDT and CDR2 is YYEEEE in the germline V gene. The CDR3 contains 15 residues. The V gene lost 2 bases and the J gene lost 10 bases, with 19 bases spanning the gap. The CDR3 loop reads CASSLRLGGTIEQFF. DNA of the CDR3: TGTGCCAGCAGCTTACGACTAGGCGGTACAATAGAGCAGTTCTTC.

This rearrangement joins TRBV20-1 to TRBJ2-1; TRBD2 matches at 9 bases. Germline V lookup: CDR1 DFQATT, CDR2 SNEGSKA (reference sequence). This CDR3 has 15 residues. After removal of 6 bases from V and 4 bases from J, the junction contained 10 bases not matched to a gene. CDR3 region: CSALRGAGGYNEQFF. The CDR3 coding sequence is TGCAGTGCGTTACGGGGCGCGGGAGGGTACAATGAGCAGTTCTTC.

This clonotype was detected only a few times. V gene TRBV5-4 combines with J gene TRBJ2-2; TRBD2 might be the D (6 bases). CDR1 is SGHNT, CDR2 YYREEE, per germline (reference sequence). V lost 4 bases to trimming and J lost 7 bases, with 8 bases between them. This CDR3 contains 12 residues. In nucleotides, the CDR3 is TGTGCCAGCAGCCCGGACTACGGGGAGCTGTTTTTT. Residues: CASSPDYGELFF.

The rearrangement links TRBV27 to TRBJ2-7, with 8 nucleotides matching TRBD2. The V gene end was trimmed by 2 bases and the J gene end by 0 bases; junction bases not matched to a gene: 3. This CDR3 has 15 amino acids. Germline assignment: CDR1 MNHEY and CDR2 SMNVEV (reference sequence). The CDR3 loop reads CASSLVAGPSYEQYF. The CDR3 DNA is TGTGCCAGCAGTTTAGTAGCGGGACCCTCCTACGAGCAGTACTTC.

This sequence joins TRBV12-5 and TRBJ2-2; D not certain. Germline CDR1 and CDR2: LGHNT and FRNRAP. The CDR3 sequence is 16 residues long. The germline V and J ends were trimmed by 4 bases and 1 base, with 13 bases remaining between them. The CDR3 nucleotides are TGTGCTAGTGGTTCAACGTTCCCCCAGAACACCGGGGAGCTGTTTTTT. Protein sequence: CASGSTFPQNTGELFF.

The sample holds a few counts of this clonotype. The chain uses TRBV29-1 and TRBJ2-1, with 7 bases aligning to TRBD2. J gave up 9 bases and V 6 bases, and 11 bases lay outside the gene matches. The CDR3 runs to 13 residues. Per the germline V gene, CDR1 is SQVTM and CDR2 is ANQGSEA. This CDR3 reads CSVLAAAWGEQFF. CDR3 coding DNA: TGCAGCGTCCTAGCGGCGGCGTGGGGTGAGCAGTTCTTC.

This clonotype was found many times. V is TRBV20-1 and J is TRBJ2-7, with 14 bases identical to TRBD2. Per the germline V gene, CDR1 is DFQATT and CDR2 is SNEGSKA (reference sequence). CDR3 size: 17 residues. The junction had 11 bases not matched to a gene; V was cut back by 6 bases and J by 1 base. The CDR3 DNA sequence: TGCAGTGCCAGACTAGCGGGAGGGGCGGGTCATTCCTACGAGCAGTACTTC. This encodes CSARLAGGAGHSYEQYF.

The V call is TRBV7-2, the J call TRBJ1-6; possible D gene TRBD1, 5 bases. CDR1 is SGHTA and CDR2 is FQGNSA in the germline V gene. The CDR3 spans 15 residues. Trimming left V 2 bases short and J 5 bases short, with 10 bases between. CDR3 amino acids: CASSLRRGNNSPLHF. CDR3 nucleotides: TGTGCCAGCAGCTTAAGAAGGGGTAATAATTCACCCCTCCACTTT. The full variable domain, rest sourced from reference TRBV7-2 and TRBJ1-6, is GAGVSQSPSNKVTEKGKDVELRCDPISGHTALYWYRQSLGQGLEFLIYFQGNSAPDKSGLPSDRFSAERTGGSVSTLTIQRTQQEDSAVYLCASSLRRGNNSPLHFGNGTRLTVT.

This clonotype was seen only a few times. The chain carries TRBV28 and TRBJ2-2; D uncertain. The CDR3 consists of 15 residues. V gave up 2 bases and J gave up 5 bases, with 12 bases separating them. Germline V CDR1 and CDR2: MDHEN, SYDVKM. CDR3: CASSLGSRWTGELFF. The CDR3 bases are TGTGCCAGCAGTTTAGGGTCTAGATGGACCGGGGAGCTGTTTTTT.